The rows below give T cell receptor beta chains drawn from one sample of a study of cytomegalovirus exposure and HLA in healthy donors. The data were produced by immunoSEQ multiplex PCR, yet TCRdb's version contains in-frame clones alone and is incomplete. The profile shows 150,000 or so clones, approximately 80% of them singletons. Material for sequencing was PBMCs. These receptors originate from a middle-aged man in good health and CMV-seropositive. CDR3s include the opening cysteine and the closing phenylalanine or tryptophan. A D gene is named only where the DNA matches it firmly. For some rows the clone size is stated as once, few or many, or as a class when expanded; others skip it.

V: TRBV27; size: few; J: TRBJ2-7; D: TRBD2; CDR3: CASSLREGYEQYF; DNA: TGTGCCAGCAGTTTGCGGGAGGGCTACGAGCAGTACTTC
V: TRBV2; size: NA; J: TRBJ2-2; D: NA; CDR3: CASSSVVATGELFF; DNA: TGTGCCAGCAGCTCAGTAGTAGCCACCGGGGAGCTGTTTTTT
V: TRBV7-9; size: once; J: TRBJ2-1; D: TRBD2; CDR3: CASTLVGGRGNEQFF; DNA: TGTGCCAGCACCCTTGTGGGCGGGAGGGGCAATGAGCAGTTCTTC
V: TRBV9; size: few; J: TRBJ2-2; D: NA; CDR3: CASSEGGRMNTGELFF; DNA: TGTGCCAGCAGCGAGGGGGGGCGCATGAACACCGGGGAGCTGTTTTTT
V: TRBV15; size: once; J: TRBJ1-3; D: NA; CDR3: CATSRDISRSGNTIYF; DNA: TGTGCCACCAGCAGAGACATATCGCGGTCTGGAAACACCATATATTTT
V: TRBV28; size: NA; J: TRBJ2-7; D: TRBD2; CDR3: CAAEGLAGAHEQYF; DNA: TGTGCCGCAGAGGGACTAGCGGGTGCTCACGAGCAGTACTTC
V: TRBV5-1; size: NA; J: TRBJ1-3; D: TRBD1; CDR3: CASSPTGAGNTIYF; DNA: TGCGCCAGCAGCCCAACAGGGGCTGGAAACACCATATATTTT
V: TRBV27; size: NA; J: TRBJ1-1; D: NA; CDR3: CASSLSQGLGTEAFF; DNA: TGTGCCAGCAGTTTATCGCAGGGCTTGGGGACTGAAGCTTTCTTT
V: TRBV5-8; size: NA; J: TRBJ2-1; D: TRBD1; CDR3: CASSLAAGGELYEQFF; DNA: TGTGCCAGCAGCTTGGCGGCAGGGGGCGAATTGTATGAGCAGTTCTTC
V: TRBV2; size: NA; J: TRBJ1-6; D: TRBD1; CDR3: CASSEGGQGAHGLQGFHF; DNA: TGTGCCAGCAGTGAGGGGGGACAGGGGGCGCATGGGCTCCAAGGTTTCCACTTT
V: TRBV28; size: NA; J: TRBJ1-4; D: NA; CDR3: CASGQRHEKLFF; DNA: TGTGCCAGTGGACAACGGCATGAAAAACTGTTTTTT
V: TRBV5-1; size: NA; J: TRBJ2-7; D: NA; CDR3: CASSLARDYYEQYF; DNA: TGCGCCAGCAGCTTGGCCCGGGATTACTACGAGCAGTACTTC
V: TRBV5-5; size: NA; J: TRBJ1-1; D: NA; CDR3: CASSLGRVNTEAFF; DNA: TGTGCCAGCAGCTTAGGCAGGGTGAACACTGAAGCTTTCTTT
V: TRBV7-6; size: once; J: TRBJ1-1; D: NA; CDR3: CASSLARVTEAFF; DNA: TGTGCCAGCAGCTTAGCGCGGGTCACTGAAGCTTTCTTT
V: TRBV7-6; size: NA; J: TRBJ2-7; D: TRBD1; CDR3: CASSLAETGPYEQYF; DNA: TGTGCCAGCAGCTTAGCCGAGACAGGGCCCTACGAGCAGTACTTC
V: TRBV9; size: once; J: TRBJ2-5; D: TRBD1; CDR3: CASSLGTVQETQYF; DNA: TGTGCCAGCAGCTTAGGGACAGTACAAGAGACCCAGTACTTC
V: TRBV6-1; size: NA; J: TRBJ2-4; D: TRBD1; CDR3: CASSGQGFGMLHSQYF; DNA: TGTGCCAGCAGTGGACAGGGGTTCGGAATGTTGCACAGTCAGTACTTC
V: TRBV27; size: NA; J: TRBJ1-6; D: NA; CDR3: CASSPAPLVDSPLHF; DNA: TGTGCCAGCAGTCCCGCTCCACTCGTGGATTCACCCCTCCACTTT
V: TRBV10-2; size: NA; J: TRBJ1-5; D: NA; CDR3: CASSESGVNQPQHF; DNA: TGCGCCAGCAGTGAGTCGGGAGTAAATCAGCCCCAGCATTTT
V: TRBV2; size: few; J: TRBJ2-5; D: TRBD1; CDR3: CASRAGGAGMQETQYF; DNA: TGTGCCAGCCGAGCAGGGGGCGCGGGGATGCAAGAGACCCAGTACTTC
V: TRBV11-2; size: once; J: TRBJ2-1; D: NA; CDR3: CASSLDLGGEQFF; DNA: TGTGCCAGCAGCTTAGATCTAGGGGGTGAGCAGTTCTTC
V: TRBV28; size: NA; J: TRBJ2-7; D: TRBD2; CDR3: CASGLADYEQYF; DNA: TGTGCCAGCGGGCTAGCGGACTACGAGCAGTACTTC
V: TRBV28; size: NA; J: TRBJ2-3; D: NA; CDR3: CASRAFQRTAIRGTDTQYF; DNA: TGTGCCAGCAGAGCGTTTCAGCGGACGGCTATTCGGGGCACAGATACGCAGTATTTT
V: TRBV20-1; size: NA; J: TRBJ2-2; D: NA; CDR3: CSASSFGELFF; DNA: TGCAGTGCTAGTAGTTTCGGGGAGCTGTTTTTT
V: TRBV29-1; size: NA; J: TRBJ2-1; D: NA; CDR3: CSVESGLSLNEQFF; DNA: TGCAGCGTTGAATCCGGACTTTCCTTGAATGAGCAGTTCTTC
V: TRBV7-6; size: NA; J: TRBJ1-1; D: TRBD1; CDR3: CASSLGTGGTYTEAFF; DNA: TGTGCCAGCAGCTTAGGGACAGGGGGCACATACACTGAAGCTTTCTTT
V: TRBV4-1; size: NA; J: TRBJ1-1; D: NA; CDR3: CASSQGWAPGAEAFF; DNA: TGCGCCAGCAGCCAAGGATGGGCCCCAGGGGCTGAAGCTTTCTTT
V: TRBV7-9; size: NA; J: TRBJ2-3; D: TRBD2; CDR3: CASSFLPGTSFTDTQYF; DNA: TGTGCCAGCAGCTTCCTGCCTGGGACTAGTTTCACAGATACGCAGTATTTT